What follows is one T cell receptor beta chain and its context. Its cognate antigen is unknown. Donors sampled were nominally healthy, though unrecorded immune exposures were likely. This sample was included in a study of cytomegalovirus exposure and HLA in healthy donors. Findings and limits, study-wide: Apart from CMV serostatus, no immune exposure information was available. 87-base-pair reads could not separate some V segments, including TRBV6-2 and TRBV6-3. A later analysis reportedly found fewer N-insertions in an Asian-associated ancestry cluster than the approximately 730-donor mean.

The V gene lost 4 bases and the J gene lost 0 bases, with 14 bases spanning the gap. The germline V gene encodes CDR1 SGHTS and CDR2 YDEGEE. The CDR3 is 15 residues long. The PCR contained 60 Vbeta and 13 Jbeta primers. Assay used: immunoSEQ multiplex PCR; TCRdb lists only in-frame clones, some missing. The data show more than 90,000 clones, less than 80% seen once. V gene TRBV5-8 combines with J gene TRBJ2-7; D remains unclear. This sequence was found in a middle-aged man in good health and CMV-seronegative. The specimen was PBMCs. This CDR3 reads CASSHAGDPSYEQYF. DNA for the CDR3: TGTGCCAGCAGCCACGCTGGAGACCCCTCCTACGAGCAGTACTTC.